This T cell receptor (beta chain) was sequenced during a study of blood T cell repertoires in COVID-19. Study details: Both acute and convalescent COVID-19 samples were obtained from the United States, Italy and Spain. T cells, B-cell-depleted T cells, or PBMCs provided the cDNA or gDNA that served as material.

Profiled with immunoSEQ multiplex PCR; TCRdb holds only in-frame clones, not every one. The sample contains 300,000 to 350,000 clones, about 85% of which appear only once. V was cut by 3 bases and J by 4 bases, with 19 bases left in between. This CDR3 is built from 16 residues. Looked up from germline, CDR1 is SGHDT and CDR2 is YYEEEE. This clonotype was obtained from a man aged 18-30 years with active or convalescent COVID-19. Sequenced sample: peripheral blood. V and J are TRBV5-6 and TRBJ1-1, with D maybe TRBD1 (5 bases). CDR3 sequence (DNA): TGTGCCAGCAGCTCCCCTGGGGCGGACCGCCGCACTGAAGCTTTCTTT. Translating it yields CASSSPGADRRTEAFF.